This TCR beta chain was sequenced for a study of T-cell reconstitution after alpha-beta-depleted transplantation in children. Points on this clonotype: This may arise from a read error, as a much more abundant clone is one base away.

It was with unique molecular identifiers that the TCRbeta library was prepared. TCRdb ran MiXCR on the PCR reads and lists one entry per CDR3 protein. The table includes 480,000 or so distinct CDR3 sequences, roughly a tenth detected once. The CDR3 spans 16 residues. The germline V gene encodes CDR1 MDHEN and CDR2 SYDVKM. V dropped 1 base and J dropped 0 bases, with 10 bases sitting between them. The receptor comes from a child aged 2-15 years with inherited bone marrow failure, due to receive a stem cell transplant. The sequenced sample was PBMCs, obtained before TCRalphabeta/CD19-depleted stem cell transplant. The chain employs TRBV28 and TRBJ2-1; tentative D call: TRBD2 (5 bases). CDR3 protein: CASSLSGKSSYNEQFF. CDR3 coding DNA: TGTGCCAGCAGTTTATCCGGGAAAAGCTCCTACAATGAGCAGTTCTTC.